This T cell receptor (beta chain) is from a study of persistence of HIV-infected CD4 T cells. Study-level information: CD4+ T cells responding to CMV or HIV-1 Gag were isolated.

On this clone itself: What it binds is not known.

This was the immunoSEQ version 4 assay in survey mode. Clones were sequenced by immunoSEQ multiplex PCR, and TCRdb holds only the in-frame ones, with some missing. The table has roughly 32,000 clones, 65% to 90% seen once. The stimulus was lysate of CMV-infected fibroblasts, roughly 9.2 ug/mL. CD40L/CD69 double-negative CD45RO-high memory CD4+ T cells were collected. Trimming cost V 0 bases and J 4 bases; bases outside gene matches: 9. The CDR3 length is 16 residues. Germline loops: CDR1 LGHNA, CDR2 YNFKEQ. V usage is TRBV4-2 and J usage is TRBJ2-7; TRBD1 matches at 7 bases. The sequences come from CD4+ T cells sorted from PBMCs after approximately 20-hour stimulation, collected from a patient who received antiretroviral therapy. The TCR comes from an adult man with HIV who was CMV-seropositive. This CDR3 reads CASSQDGETGLYEQYF. The CDR3 nucleotides read TGTGCCAGCAGCCAAGATGGGGAGACAGGGCTTTACGAGCAGTACTTC.